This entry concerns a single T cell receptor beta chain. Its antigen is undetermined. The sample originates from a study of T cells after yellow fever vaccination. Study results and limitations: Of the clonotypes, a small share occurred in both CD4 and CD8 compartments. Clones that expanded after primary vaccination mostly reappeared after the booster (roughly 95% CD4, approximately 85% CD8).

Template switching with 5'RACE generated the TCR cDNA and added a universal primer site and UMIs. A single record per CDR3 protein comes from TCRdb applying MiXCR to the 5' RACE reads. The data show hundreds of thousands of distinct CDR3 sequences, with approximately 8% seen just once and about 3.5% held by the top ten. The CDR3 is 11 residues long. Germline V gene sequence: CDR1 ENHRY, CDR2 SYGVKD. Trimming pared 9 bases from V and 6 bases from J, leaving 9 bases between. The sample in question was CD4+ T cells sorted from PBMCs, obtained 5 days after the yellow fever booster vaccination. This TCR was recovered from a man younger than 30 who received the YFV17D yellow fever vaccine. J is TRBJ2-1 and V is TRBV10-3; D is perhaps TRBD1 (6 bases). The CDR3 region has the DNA TGTGCCATTAGGGGGTCCAATGAGCAGTTCTTC. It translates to CAIRGSNEQFF.